Presented here are 9 T cell receptor beta chains from one specimen sequenced in a study of T cells in Graves' hyperthyroidism and ophthalmopathy. TCR beta CDR3 region amplification was performed from RNA transcripts. The HTBI primer set served for first-round RT-PCR of the TCR CDR3. TCRdb called the multiplex PCR reads again in MiXCR, with one record for every CDR3 protein. The sample holds about 840,000 distinct CDR3 sequences, 35% to 40% seen once. What was sequenced was blood. The receptors originated from a man aged 18 to 29 with Graves' hyperthyroidism.

A few counts support this clonotype. The genes are TRBV6-2 or TRBV6-3 and TRBJ1-5; the D gene is possibly TRBD1 (6 bases). V gave up 7 bases and J gave up 5 bases, with 12 bases separating them. CDR3 size: 13 residues. Per the germline V gene, CDR1 is MNHEY and CDR2 is SVGEGT. CDR3 residues: CASNGDTDQPQHF. For the CDR3, the DNA is TGTGCCAGCAATGGGGACACCGATCAGCCCCAGCATTTT.

The chain employs TRBV29-1 and TRBJ1-5; 9 bases fit TRBD1. The V gene's germline CDR1 is SQVTM and CDR2 ANQGSEA. This CDR3 is 13 amino acids long. The ends lost 6 bases at V and 2 bases at J; junction bases unmatched: 2. CDR3 in amino acids: CSVTGGGNQPQHF. CDR3 nucleotide sequence: TGCAGCGTAACAGGGGGCGGCAATCAGCCCCAGCATTTT.

The chain recombines TRBV7-2 with TRBJ2-2, with 9 positions matching TRBD2. The CDR3 contains 16 residues. J gave up 1 base and V 2 bases, and 2 bases lay outside the gene matches. Germline CDR1 is SGHTA and CDR2 is FQGNSA. CDR3 protein: CASSLTRGGNTGELFF. DNA of the CDR3: TGTGCCAGCAGCTTAACGCGGGGGGGGAACACCGGGGAGCTGTTTTTT.

This chain connects TRBV6-5 to TRBJ2-5; 8 bases line up with TRBD1. The CDR3 consists of 14 residues. V shed 7 bases, J shed 5 bases, and the junction held 9 bases outside the gene matches. Germline CDR1 is MNHEY and CDR2 is SVGAGI. CDR3 DNA sequence: TGTGCCAGCACTCCGGACAGGGTTCGGGAGACCCAGTACTTC. Its translation is CASTPDRVRETQYF.

Many counts were recorded for this clonotype. This rearrangement joins TRBV7-9 to TRBJ1-2; 7 bases are shared with TRBD1. The CDR3 consists of 13 residues. Germline CDR1 is SEHNR and CDR2 is FQNEAQ (reference sequence). Losses at the gene ends were 7 bases for V and 6 bases for J; bases not matched to a gene: 8. The CDR3 loop is CASISPGGNGYTF. The CDR3 DNA sequence: TGTGCCAGCATTTCACCAGGGGGTAATGGCTACACCTTC. The full variable domain, rest sourced from reference TRBV7-9 and TRBJ1-2, is DTGVSQNPRHKITKRGQNVTFRCDPISEHNRLYWYRQTLGQGPEFLTYFQNEAQLEKSRLLSDRFSAERPKGSFSTLEIQRTEQGDSAMYLCASISPGGNGYTFGSGTRLTVV.

The sample holds a few counts of this clonotype. This sequence joins TRBV6-6 and TRBJ1-1; D may be TRBD1 (5 bases). CDR1 is MNHNY, CDR2 SVGAGI, per germline (reference sequence). V lost 0 bases, J lost 10 bases, and 12 bases lay in between. CDR3 size: 13 residues. CDR3 sequence (DNA): TGTGCCAGCAGTTACTCGGATCTGGGGGGAGCTTTCTTT. As protein: CASSYSDLGGAFF.

This clonotype has a handful of counts. The chain combines TRBV15 with TRBJ1-2, with D possibly matching TRBD1 (5 bases). This CDR3 spans 13 amino acids. Trimming removed 1 base from V and 6 bases from J, with 9 bases in between. In germline, CDR1 is LNHNV, CDR2 YYDKDF (reference sequence). This CDR3 reads CATSRAGADGYTF. The DNA for the CDR3 is TGTGCCACCAGCAGAGCCGGGGCCGATGGCTACACCTTC.

The chain combines TRBV29-1 with TRBJ1-5, with 7 bases matching TRBD1. The CDR3 is 12 residues long. From germline, CDR1 is SQVTM and CDR2 ANQGSEA. CDR3 protein: CRGGQGNQPQHF. The CDR3 bases are TGCAGAGGCGGACAGGGCAATCAGCCCCAGCATTTT.

V usage is TRBV6-5 and J usage is TRBJ1-5; TRBD1 aligns across 11 bases. J was trimmed by 2 bases and V by 5 bases; bases with no gene match: 2. Germline V CDR1 and CDR2: MNHEY, SVGAGI. The CDR3 sequence is 15 residues long. CDR3: CASSTGQGGNQPQHF. CDR3 sequence (DNA): TGTGCCAGCAGTACGGGACAGGGGGGCAATCAGCCCCAGCATTTT.